This entry lists 29 T cell receptor beta chains sequenced from one sample in a study of regulatory T cells in long-lasting Graves disease. Combining iRepertoire HTBI primers with Arm-PCR of CDR3 regions, the authors built TCR beta libraries. TCRdb reprocessed the multiplex PCR reads with MiXCR, giving one entry per CDR3 protein. Seen here are 400,000 to 500,000 distinct CDR3 sequences, approximately 22% observed once, and the top ten hold around 12%. Time point indicated: persistent/refractory GD, antithyroid drugs over 5 years with positive TRAb. Extracted PBMC RNA gave rise to the TCR library. The source material was peripheral blood mononuclear cells (PBMCs), sampled when the disease was refractory, from a patient treated with antithyroid drugs. These TCRs come from a female donor with Graves disease.

This clonotype appeared many times. The chain has TRBV28 and TRBJ2-5; TRBD1 matches at 10 bases. Germline V lookup: CDR1 MDHEN, CDR2 SYDVKM. J gave up 5 bases and V 5 bases, and 11 bases lay outside the gene matches. The CDR3 has 16 amino acids. The CDR3 is CASSPPGTGDGETQYF. CDR3 nucleotide sequence: TGTGCCAGCAGTCCCCCCGGGACAGGGGATGGCGAGACCCAGTACTTC.

There are many counts of this clonotype. V is TRBV6-1 and J is TRBJ2-7; D is possibly TRBD1 (6 bases). Germline CDR1 is MNHNS and CDR2 is SASEGT. This CDR3 has 15 residues. V was cut by 6 bases and J by 2 bases, with 17 bases left in between. The CDR3: CASRPAGENPYEQYF. CDR3 nucleotide sequence: TGTGCCAGCAGGCCGGCAGGGGAGAACCCCTACGAGCAGTACTTC.

This clonotype has at least ten counts. The chain employs TRBV6-2 or TRBV6-3 and TRBJ2-2, with TRBD2 as a possible D gene (5 bases). The CDR3 contains 12 residues. Germline V gene sequence: CDR1 MNHEY, CDR2 SVGEGT. V lost 8 bases, J lost 4 bases, and 8 bases lay in between. In DNA, the CDR3 is TGTGCCAGCCGGGGAGTCACCGGGGAGCTGTTTTTT. Its protein product is CASRGVTGELFF.

This clonotype was seen at least ten times. The DNA of the CDR3 is TGCAGCGTTGAGGGCAGAGGACCATACGAGCAGTACTTC. This sequence encodes CSVEGRGPYEQYF. V gene TRBV29-1 combines with J gene TRBJ2-7; the D is unclear. Germline loops: CDR1 SQVTM, CDR2 ANQGSEA. V gave up 3 bases and J gave up 4 bases, with 13 bases separating them. The CDR3 length is 13 residues.

The chain has TRBV10-3 and TRBJ1-5, with 10 bases identical to TRBD1. CDR1 ENHRY and CDR2 SYGVKD come from the germline V gene. J was trimmed by 0 bases and V by 3 bases; bases with no gene match: 2. The CDR3 length is 16 residues. The CDR3 loop is CAISERQGASNQPQHF. The CDR3, as DNA: TGTGCCATCAGTGAAAGACAGGGGGCTAGCAATCAGCCCCAGCATTTT.

The chain uses TRBV20-1 and TRBJ2-2; no clear D. V lost 5 bases to trimming and J lost 0 bases, with 13 bases between them. Per germline, CDR1 DFQATT and CDR2 SNEGSKA (reference sequence). The CDR3 spans 15 residues. CDR3 loop: CSAFPEVTNTGELFF. The DNA of the CDR3 is TGCAGTGCTTTCCCCGAAGTCACGAACACCGGGGAGCTGTTTTTT.

The CDR3: CAISESEDVATNEKLFF. Here the CDR3 DNA reads TGTGCCATCAGTGAGTCAGAGGACGTCGCAACTAATGAAAAACTGTTTTTT. The chain couples TRBV10-3 to TRBJ1-4; D unclear. Trimming removed 0 bases from V and 0 bases from J, with 11 bases in between. The CDR3 sequence is 17 residues long. Germline V CDR1 and CDR2: ENHRY, SYGVKD.

This clonotype came up many times. The chain carries TRBV6-1 and TRBJ2-7, with 13 bases aligning to TRBD2. V shed 7 bases and J 6 bases; nucleotides not matched to a gene: 15. There are 17 residues in the CDR3. Germline V gene lookup returns CDR1 MNHNS and CDR2 SASEGT. The chain's CDR3 is CASTRLGTSGTWSEQYF. The CDR3 DNA is TGTGCCAGCACCAGGCTGGGGACTAGCGGGACATGGAGCGAGCAGTACTTC.

The rearrangement links TRBV20-1 to TRBJ2-1; 9 bases map to TRBD1. The germline V gene encodes CDR1 DFQATT and CDR2 SNEGSKA (reference sequence). This CDR3 region has 15 residues. The J segment lost 7 bases and the V segment lost 0 bases, leaving 7 bases of the junction unmatched. Here the CDR3 DNA reads TGCAGTGCTAGAGATTATGGGACAGGGAGGAATGAGCAGTTCTTC. This gives the protein CSARDYGTGRNEQFF.

The chain employs TRBV7-9 and TRBJ1-1; possibly TRBD1 for D (6 bases). Trimming pared 3 bases from V and 8 bases from J, leaving 19 bases between. The germline V gene has CDR1 SEHNR and CDR2 FQNEAQ (reference sequence). The CDR3 contains 15 residues. CDR3 in DNA: TGTGCCAGCAGCTTGGGGGCAATCTCCTGGTGGGAAGCTTTCTTT. Its translation: CASSLGAISWWEAFF.

This clonotype was observed many times. The rearrangement joins TRBV19 to TRBJ1-1, with 7 nucleotides matching TRBD1. Germline V gene data show CDR1 as LNHDA and CDR2 as SQIVND (reference sequence). The ends lost 5 bases at V and 9 bases at J; junction bases unmatched: 6. CDR3 length: 12 amino acids. CDR3 DNA sequence: TGTGCCAGTAGTTCCCGGGACAGTCAAGCTTTCTTT. It is translated as CASSSRDSQAFF.

This clonotype was seen many times. This rearrangement joins TRBV6-5 to TRBJ1-4; possibly TRBD1 for D (5 bases). The length of the CDR3 is 14 residues. Germline CDR1 MNHEY, CDR2 SVGAGI. The V end was cut by 0 bases, the J end by 6 bases, with 8 bases between. This chain's CDR3 is CASSYSGADEKLFF. CDR3 in DNA: TGTGCCAGCAGTTACTCAGGGGCCGATGAAAAACTGTTTTTT.

Many counts were recorded for this clonotype. The rearrangement joins TRBV11-2 to TRBJ2-2, with TRBD1 matching over 7 bases. The CDR3 contains 16 residues. Germline loops: CDR1 SGHAT, CDR2 FQNNGV. J was trimmed by 6 bases and V by 5 bases; bases with no gene match: 12. CDR3 loop: CASSRLPDRLAGELFF. Written as DNA, the CDR3 is TGTGCCAGCAGCCGTCTACCGGACAGGCTAGCCGGGGAGCTGTTTTTT. Filled out from reference TRBV11-2 and TRBJ2-2, the complete variable domain reads EAGVAQSPRYKIIEKRQSVAFWCNPISGHATLYWYQQILGQGPKLLIQFQNNGVVDDSQLPKDRFSAERLKGVDSTLKIQPAKLEDSAVYLCASSRLPDRLAGELFFGEGSRLTVL.

This clonotype has only a few counts. The chain links TRBV20-1 to TRBJ1-5; D is uncertain. Trimming cost V 3 bases and J 7 bases, with 13 bases left between them. Germline lookup yields CDR1 DFQATT and CDR2 SNEGSKA (reference sequence). This CDR3 contains 13 residues. CDR3 in amino acids: CSASLSPGQPQHF. As DNA, the CDR3 is TGCAGTGCTAGTCTTTCCCCCGGCCAGCCCCAGCATTTT.

Details on this clonotype: A read error is possible here, since a much larger clone lies one base away. V usage is TRBV2 and J usage is TRBJ2-2; tentatively, D is TRBD2 (7 bases). The CDR3 loop spans 16 amino acids. Germline V gene sequence: CDR1 SNHLY, CDR2 FYNNEI. The CDR3 region has the DNA TGTGCCAGCAGAACCCGAGGGGGGGGCAACACCGGGGGGCTGTTTTTT. It codes for CASRTRGGGNTGGLFF.

This chain uses TRBV5-1 with TRBJ2-2, with a possible D match to TRBD2 (5 bases). Germline V gives CDR1 SGHRS, CDR2 YFSETQ. The CDR3 is 16 residues long. V lost 4 bases and J lost 0, with 13 bases in between. CDR3 in DNA: TGCGCCAGCAGCGACCGGGGAGTCGCGAACACCGGGGAGCTGTTTTTT. Its protein product is CASSDRGVANTGELFF.

The genes are TRBV5-1 and TRBJ1-1, with D possibly being TRBD1 (5 bases). V was cut by 4 bases and J by 1 base, with 14 bases left in between. The germline gives CDR1 SGHRS, CDR2 YFSETQ. CDR3 length: 15 residues. This CDR3 is CASSPGTLGNTEAFF. As DNA, the CDR3 is TGCGCCAGCAGCCCCGGGACCTTAGGGAACACTGAAGCTTTCTTT. Using reference TRBV5-1 and TRBJ1-1 for the parts outside the CDR3, the full variable domain is KAGVTQTPRYLIKTRGQQVTLSCSPISGHRSVSWYQQTPGQGLQFLFEYFSETQRNKGNFPGRFSGRQFSNSRSEMNVSTLELGDSALYLCASSPGTLGNTEAFFGQGTRLTVV.

The chain employs TRBV9 and TRBJ1-2; weak D call: TRBD1 (6 bases). Germline-derived CDR1 and CDR2 are SGDLS and YYNGEE. Trimming cost V 0 bases and J 4 bases, with 19 bases left between them. CDR3 length equals 17 residues. This chain's CDR3 is CASSVATWTAGAYGYTF. CDR3 nucleotide sequence: TGTGCCAGCAGCGTAGCTACCTGGACGGCGGGGGCCTATGGCTACACCTTC.

The chain is built from TRBV9 and TRBJ1-5; no definite D call. This CDR3 has 14 residues. V lost 0 bases and J lost 6, with 10 bases in between. CDR1 and CDR2 (germline): SGDLS, YYNGEE. As DNA, the CDR3 is TGTGCCAGCAGCGTAGCTGGAGTCGGTCAGCCCCAGCATTTT. Amino acids: CASSVAGVGQPQHF.

This clonotype was seen at least ten times. The chain couples TRBV6-1 to TRBJ1-1; 8 nucleotides agree with TRBD1. Looked up from germline, CDR1 is MNHNS and CDR2 is SASEGT. The CDR3 covers 13 residues. Germline trimming cut 7 bases from V and 4 bases from J; bases unmatched to any gene: 5. The CDR3 is CASINDRGTEAFF. For the CDR3, the DNA is TGTGCCAGCATTAATGACAGGGGCACTGAAGCTTTCTTT.

This clonotype was seen a few times. The rearrangement uses TRBV6-5 and TRBJ1-4, with D possibly TRBD1 on 5 matching bases. The V end was cut by 0 bases, the J end by 5 bases, with 16 bases between. Germline lookup yields CDR1 MNHEY and CDR2 SVGAGI. The CDR3 loop spans 17 amino acids. CDR3: CASSYSTTGTSNEKLFF. The CDR3 coding sequence is TGTGCCAGCAGTTACTCGACTACCGGGACTTCAAATGAAAAACTGTTTTTT.

This clonotype has more than one count but fewer than ten. The rearrangement joins TRBV19 to TRBJ1-2; D unclear. Germline-derived CDR1 and CDR2 are LNHDA and SQIVND (reference sequence). V shed 5 bases and J shed 4 bases, with 11 bases lying between them. The CDR3 runs to 13 residues. This CDR3 is CASSERELYGYTF. CDR3 sequence (DNA): TGTGCCAGTAGTGAACGAGAGCTCTATGGCTACACCTTC.

Remarks on this clonotype: A much larger clone differs by one base, so this may be a read error. The V gene is TRBV28, the J gene TRBJ2-2; D gene unclear. CDR3 length: 15 amino acids. Germline V gene sequence: CDR1 MDHEN, CDR2 SYDVKM. CDR3 sequence (DNA): TGTGCCGGCAGTTTGGCGGACGCGAACACCGGGGAGCTGTTTTTT. Translated, it gives CAGSLADANTGELFF.

This clonotype was seen repeatedly, ten times or more. The chain carries TRBV28 and TRBJ1-5; D gene uncertain. The CDR3 has 14 residues. CDR1 MDHEN and CDR2 SYDVKM come from the germline V gene. V dropped 5 bases and J dropped 3 bases, with 11 bases sitting between them. CDR3 DNA: TGTGCCAGCAGTCCGGTAATAGACAATCAGCCCCAGCATTTT. Protein: CASSPVIDNQPQHF.

The J gene is TRBJ1-5, the V gene TRBV6-1; D is ambiguous. The CDR3 extends over 13 amino acids. CDR1 and CDR2 from the germline V gene are MNHNS and SASEGT. V was cut by 4 bases and J by 7 bases, with 11 bases left in between. CDR3 nucleotides: TGTGCCAGCAGTGGACTTGATTTACAGCCCCAGCATTTT. Translation gives CASSGLDLQPQHF.

On this clonotype: A much bigger clone sits one base away, suggesting this may be a read error. The J gene is TRBJ2-7, the V gene TRBV6-2 or TRBV6-3; possible D gene TRBD2, 6 bases. CDR1 is MNHEY, CDR2 SVGEGT, per germline. The CDR3 has 14 residues. CDR3 sequence reads: CASTMAGSSYKQYF. The CDR3 DNA is TGTGCCAGCACCATGGCGGGGTCCTCCTACAAGCAGTACTTC.

The chain is built from TRBV20-1 and TRBJ2-1; TRBD2 matches at 10 bases. The CDR3 runs to 15 residues. From germline, CDR1 is DFQATT and CDR2 SNEGSKA (reference sequence). With 5 bases clipped from V and 3 bases from J, the junction kept 7 bases outside the gene matches. The DNA for the CDR3 is TGCAGTGCTGTAGACGTAGCGGGGGGCTACAATGAGCAGTTCTTC. Protein product: CSAVDVAGGYNEQFF.

This clonotype has ten or more counts. This chain uses TRBV2 with TRBJ2-2; 7 bases align to TRBD2. Germline values: CDR1 SNHLY, CDR2 FYNNEI. This CDR3 has 16 residues. Trimming cost V 4 bases and J 3 bases; bases outside gene matches: 8. The CDR3 DNA reads TGTGCCAGCAGTGTGATCGGGGGGACCCACACCGGGGAGCTGTTTTTT. It yields the protein CASSVIGGTHTGELFF. The full variable domain, completed using reference TRBV2 and TRBJ2-2, is EPEVTQTPSHQVTQMGQEVILRCVPISNHLYFYWYRQILGQKVEFLVSFYNNEISEKSEIFDDQFSVERPDGSNFTLKIRSTKLEDSAMYFCASSVIGGTHTGELFFGEGSRLTVL.

This chain joins TRBV12-3 or TRBV12-4 and TRBJ1-1, with a possible D match to TRBD1 (5 bases). V was trimmed by 5 bases and J by 6 bases, leaving 13 bases between them. The CDR3 loop spans 13 amino acids. The CDR3 reads CASSVRVKAEAFF. CDR3 in DNA: TGTGCCAGCAGTGTCAGGGTTAAGGCTGAAGCTTTCTTT.